The rows below give T cell receptor beta chains drawn from one sample of a study of identical twins' blood T cells. In TCRdb, the 5' RACE reads were re-called with MiXCR into one record per CDR3 protein. The sample consists of roughly 340,000 distinct CDR3 sequences, over 25% of them appearing once. Material for sequencing was PBMCs. These receptors were taken from a woman aged 18-50 years in good health. The CDR3 runs from the conserved cysteine through the conserved F or W. D genes are given only for firm matches. Size values are once, few and many counts, or a class for expanded clones, and some rows have none.

v_call	j_call	clone_size	d_call	cdr3_nt	cdr3_aa
TRBV29-1	TRBJ1-1	.	.	TGCAGCGTGATCCAGGTTGTGAACACTGAAGCTTTCTTT	CSVIQVVNTEAFF
TRBV20-1	TRBJ1-2	.	.	TGCAGTGCTAGAAAGGAGGCAGAATATGGCTACACCTTC	CSARKEAEYGYTF
TRBV4-3	TRBJ1-4	.	.	TGCGCCAGCATCCATTCTGGACAGATTAATGAAACACTGTTTTTT	CASIHSGQINETLFF
TRBV9	TRBJ2-7	.	TRBD1	TGTGCCAGCAGCGTAGACGGGACAGCCGCCTACGAGCAGTACTTC	CASSVDGTAAYEQYF
TRBV3-1	TRBJ2-1	.	.	TGTGCCAGCAGCCAGGACGCACTAGGCTCCTACAATGAGCAGTTCTTC	CASSQDALGSYNEQFF
TRBV29-1	TRBJ1-2	few	.	TGCAGCGTTCGGTCCAGGACCCATGGCTACACCTTC	CSVRSRTHGYTF
TRBV7-2	TRBJ2-3	few	.	TGTGCCAGCAGCCGCCGCTCTCGCGGGAGCACAGATACGCAGTATTTT	CASSRRSRGSTDTQYF
TRBV5-1	TRBJ2-1	few	TRBD1	TGCGCCAGCAGCTTGGCCGGGACAGGGTTTTTCAATGAGCAGTTCTTC	CASSLAGTGFFNEQFF
TRBV19	TRBJ2-3	few	.	TGTGCCAGTAGTATTCAAGTCGGACTCAACACAGATACGCAGTATTTT	CASSIQVGLNTDTQYF
TRBV20-1	TRBJ1-1	.	.	TGCAGTGCTAGGCCCGGGGGAGGCACTGAAGCTTTCTTT	CSARPGGGTEAFF
TRBV6-6	TRBJ2-1	few	TRBD2	TGTGCCAGCAGTCGGGAGGACCTCTCCTACAATGAGCAGTTCTTC	CASSREDLSYNEQFF
TRBV3-1	TRBJ1-1	.	.	TGTGCCAGCAGCCAAGGTGGGGCAGGGGCCGCTGAAGCTTTCTTT	CASSQGGAGAAEAFF
TRBV19	TRBJ1-2	few	.	TGTGCCAGTAACTTGGCCCCGAGCTATGGCTACACCTTC	CASNLAPSYGYTF